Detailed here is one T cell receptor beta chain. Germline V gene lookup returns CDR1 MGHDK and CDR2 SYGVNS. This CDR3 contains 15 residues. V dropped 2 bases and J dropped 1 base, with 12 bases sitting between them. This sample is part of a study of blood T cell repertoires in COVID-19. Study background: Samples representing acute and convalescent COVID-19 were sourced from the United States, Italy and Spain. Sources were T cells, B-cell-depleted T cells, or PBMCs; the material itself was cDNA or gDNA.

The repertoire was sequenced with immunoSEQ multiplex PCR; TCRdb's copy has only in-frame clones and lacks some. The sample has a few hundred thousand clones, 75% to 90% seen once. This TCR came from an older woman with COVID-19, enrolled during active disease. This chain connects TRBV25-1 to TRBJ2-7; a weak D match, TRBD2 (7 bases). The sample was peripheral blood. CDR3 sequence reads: CASSESGRGSYEQYF. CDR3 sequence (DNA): TGTGCCAGCAGTGAAAGTGGGAGGGGGTCCTACGAGCAGTACTTC.